This T cell receptor (beta chain) was observed in a study of tumor and adjacent non-tumor tissue in lung cancer. Findings and limits, study-wide: Significantly higher TCR diversity was found in tumor than normal lung. In normal lung, the top 100 clones were significantly more dominant than in tumor.

The library came from three nested PCR rounds adapted from ARM-PCR protocols. TCRdb reprocessed the multiplex PCR reads with MiXCR, giving one entry per CDR3 protein. The table records about 93,000 distinct CDR3 sequences, approximately 65% of them present only once. No cell sorting was done before RNA was extracted from the tissue. Per germline, CDR1 KGHSH and CDR2 LQKENI. CDR3 length: 15 residues. Comment on this clonotype: Its antigen is not identified. The junction does not match germline at one end; this may be a read error.

The source is a man aged 55 to 70 with non-small cell lung cancer. The chain combines TRBV18 with TRBJ2-2; TRBD1 might be the D (5 bases). The sample was lung tumor tissue. The CDR3 bases are TGTGCTAGCTCATCCCAGGGTGCGAACACCGGGGAGCTGTTTTTT. As protein: CASSSQGANTGELFF.